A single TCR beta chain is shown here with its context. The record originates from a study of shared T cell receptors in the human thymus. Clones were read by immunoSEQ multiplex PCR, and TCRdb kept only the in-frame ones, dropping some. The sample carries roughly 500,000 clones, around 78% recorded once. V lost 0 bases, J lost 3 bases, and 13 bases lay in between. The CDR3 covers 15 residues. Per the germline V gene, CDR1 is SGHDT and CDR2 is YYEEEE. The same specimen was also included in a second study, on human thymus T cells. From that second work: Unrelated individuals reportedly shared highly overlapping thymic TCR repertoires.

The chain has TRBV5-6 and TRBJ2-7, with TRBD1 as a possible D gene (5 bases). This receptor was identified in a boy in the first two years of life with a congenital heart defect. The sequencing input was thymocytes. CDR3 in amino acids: CASSLVGAPDYEQYF. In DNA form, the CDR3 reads TGTGCCAGCAGCTTGGTAGGGGCCCCCGACTACGAGCAGTACTTC.